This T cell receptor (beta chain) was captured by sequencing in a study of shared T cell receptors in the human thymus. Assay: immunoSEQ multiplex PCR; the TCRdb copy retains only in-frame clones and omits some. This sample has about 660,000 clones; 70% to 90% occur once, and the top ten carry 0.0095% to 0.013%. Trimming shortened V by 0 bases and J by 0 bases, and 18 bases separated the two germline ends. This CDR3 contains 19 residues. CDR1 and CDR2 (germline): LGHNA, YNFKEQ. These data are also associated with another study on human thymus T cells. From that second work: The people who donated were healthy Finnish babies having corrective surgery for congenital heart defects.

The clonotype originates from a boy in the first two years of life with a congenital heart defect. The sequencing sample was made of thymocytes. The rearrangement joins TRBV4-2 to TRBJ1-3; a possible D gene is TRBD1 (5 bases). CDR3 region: CASSQDYRLYADSGNTIYF. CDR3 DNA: TGTGCCAGCAGCCAAGATTACAGGTTGTACGCCGACTCTGGAAACACCATATATTTT.